A single sample gave rise to the 23 T cell receptor beta chains below, sequenced in a study of blood T cell repertoires in COVID-19. The repertoire was sequenced with immunoSEQ multiplex PCR; TCRdb's copy has only in-frame clones and lacks some. The sample includes fewer than 450,000 clones, under 95% of them seen just once. The sequencing sample was made of peripheral blood. All receptors come from a woman aged 18-29 years who had recovered from COVID-19.

This chain connects TRBV10-3 to TRBJ1-2; 7 bases map to TRBD1. CDR1 and CDR2 (germline): ENHRY, SYGVKD. CDR3 size: 18 residues. J lost 0 bases, V lost 0 bases, and 10 bases had no gene match. This chain's CDR3 is CAISESEGARPANYGYTF. The DNA for the CDR3 is TGTGCCATCAGTGAGTCGGAGGGGGCACGACCAGCTAACTATGGCTACACCTTC.

The gene calls are TRBV11-2 and TRBJ2-1, with 7 bases aligning to TRBD1. V gave up 4 bases and J gave up 3 bases; unmatched junction bases: 6. The CDR3 loop spans 15 amino acids. Germline CDR1 is SGHAT and CDR2 is FQNNGV. In DNA form, the CDR3 reads TGTGCCAGCAGCTCCCCGACAGGGTACTACAATGAGCAGTTCTTC. Protein: CASSSPTGYYNEQFF. The variable domain in full, completed from reference TRBV11-2 and TRBJ2-1, reads EAGVAQSPRYKIIEKRQSVAFWCNPISGHATLYWYQQILGQGPKLLIQFQNNGVVDDSQLPKDRFSAERLKGVDSTLKIQPAKLEDSAVYLCASSSPTGYYNEQFFGPGTRLTVL.

On this clone: Other DNA sequences in the same sample also yield this CDR3. The chain combines TRBV11-2 with TRBJ2-1; 11 bases fit TRBD2. V trimming: 5 bases; J trimming: 2 bases; junction bases outside the gene matches: 2. The CDR3 loop spans 15 amino acids. The germline CDR1 and CDR2 sequences are SGHAT and FQNNGV. The CDR3 region has the DNA TGTGCCAGCAGCCTTAGCGGGAGGGCCTACAATGAGCAGTTCTTC. Protein sequence: CASSLSGRAYNEQFF.

The rearrangement links TRBV6-5 to TRBJ1-4; D gene uncertain. The V end was cut by 0 bases, the J end by 3 bases, with 5 bases between. The germline gives CDR1 MNHEY, CDR2 SVGAGI. The CDR3 totals 14 residues. CDR3 bases: TGTGCCAGCAGTTACTCGTACTCTAATGAAAAACTGTTTTTT. Translated, it gives CASSYSYSNEKLFF.

The chain combines TRBV12-5 with TRBJ2-7, with D unclear. The length of the CDR3 is 16 residues. Trimming pared 0 bases from V and 0 bases from J, leaving 12 bases between. Germline assignment: CDR1 LGHNT and CDR2 FRNRAP. This chain's CDR3 is CASGLVLPGISYEQYV. The CDR3 nucleotides are TGTGCTAGTGGTTTGGTTCTGCCAGGCATCTCCTACGAGCAGTACGTC.

The DNA for the CDR3 is TGCGCCAGCAGCCAAGCACAAGGGGCGGCAGACGGCTACACCTTC. It codes for CASSQAQGAADGYTF. This chain links TRBV4-3 with TRBJ1-2; possible D gene TRBD1, 5 bases. CDR1 and CDR2 (germline): LGHNA, YSLEER. Trimming removed 1 base from V and 8 bases from J, with 17 bases in between. CDR3 length equals 15 residues.

V and J are TRBV10-3 and TRBJ2-7; TRBD2 agrees at 8 bases. From germline, CDR1 is ENHRY and CDR2 SYGVKD. The CDR3 is 14 amino acids. The junction had 12 bases not matched to a gene; V was cut back by 9 bases and J by 5 bases. The CDR3 region has the DNA TGTGCCATTGGGGGGAGCGGGAGTCCCAACGAGCAGTACGTC. The encoded protein is CAIGGSGSPNEQYV.

Comments on this clone: The junction departs from germline at one end; a sequencing error may be responsible. The V and J genes are TRBV3-1 (or the pseudogene TRBV3-2) and TRBJ1-3; the D is unclear. This CDR3 region has 18 residues. Germline CDR1 reads LGHDT; CDR2 reads YNNKEL (reference sequence). In DNA, the CDR3 is TGTGCCAGCAGCCAAGAACGCGGGAGGCCCTTATCTGGAAACACCATGTATTTT. It is translated as CASSQERGRPLSGNTMYF.

This chain joins TRBV24-1 and TRBJ2-3; a possible D gene is TRBD1 (6 bases). The CDR3 loop spans 22 amino acids. V lost 0 bases to trimming and J lost 1 base, with 28 bases between them. Per the germline V gene, CDR1 is KGHDR and CDR2 is SFDVKD. Here the CDR3 DNA reads TGTGCCACCAGTGATTTGCAGGAGCGCAGGGGTTGCGGGTGTATGGGCACAGATACGCAGTATTTT. Amino acids: CATSDLQERRGCGCMGTDTQYF.

This clone was seen more than once but under ten times. DNA for the CDR3: TGTGCCACCAGACAGGGAAACACCGGGGAGCTGTTTTTT. Its translation is CATRQGNTGELFF. The chain employs TRBV24-1 and TRBJ2-2; tentative D call: TRBD1 (6 bases). V shed 7 bases and J shed 2 bases, with 7 bases lying between them. Per germline, CDR1 KGHDR and CDR2 SFDVKD. This CDR3 has 13 amino acids.

The rearrangement links TRBV19 to TRBJ1-1; 8 bases fit TRBD1. Germline V gene lookup returns CDR1 LNHDA and CDR2 SQIVND (reference sequence). CDR3 size: 14 residues. The junction had 5 bases not matched to a gene; V was cut back by 3 bases and J by 5 bases. The CDR3: CASSISRGLTEAFF. CDR3 nucleotide sequence: TGTGCCAGTAGTATCTCCAGGGGGCTAACTGAAGCTTTCTTT.

The V gene is TRBV9, the J gene TRBJ1-1; TRBD1 aligns across 8 bases. CDR1 SGDLS and CDR2 YYNGEE come from the germline V gene. J lost 1 base, V lost 1 base, and 3 bases had no gene match. The length of the CDR3 is 15 residues. As DNA, the CDR3 is TGTGCCAGCAGCGTAACGGGACAGGCGAACACTGAAGCTTTCTTT. Amino acids: CASSVTGQANTEAFF. Full variable domain (missing parts from reference TRBV9 and TRBJ1-1): DSGVTQTPKHLITATGQRVTLRCSPRSGDLSVYWYQQSLDQGLQFLIQYYNGEERAKGNILERFSAQQFPDLHSELNLSSLELGDSALYFCASSVTGQANTEAFFGQGTRLTVV.

The chain recombines TRBV5-4 with TRBJ2-3; 7 nucleotides align to TRBD1. Germline V gene lookup returns CDR1 SGHNT and CDR2 YYREEE (reference sequence). CDR3 length equals 12 residues. The J segment lost 6 bases and the V segment lost 4 bases, leaving 2 bases of the junction unmatched. This CDR3 is CASSRDSDTQYF. The CDR3 nucleotides read TGTGCCAGCAGCCGGGACAGTGATACGCAGTATTTT.

The chain joins TRBV5-4 to TRBJ1-1, with TRBD1 matching 11 bases. J gave up 5 bases and V 0 bases, and 15 bases lay outside the gene matches. Germline lookup yields CDR1 SGHNT and CDR2 YYREEE (reference sequence). The CDR3 has 19 residues. The CDR3 bases are TGTGCCAGCAGCTTGGTAGGACAGGGGGCCGGTGTTTCGGAAACTGAAGCTTTCTTT. The encoded protein is CASSLVGQGAGVSETEAFF.

A few counts support this clone. V usage is TRBV9 and J usage is TRBJ2-3, with D possibly being TRBD1 (7 bases). The V end was cut by 3 bases, the J end by 4 bases, with 18 bases between. CDR3 length equals 16 residues. Looked up from germline, CDR1 is SGDLS and CDR2 is YYNGEE. This CDR3 is CASSAQQGRLADTQYF. Here the CDR3 DNA reads TGTGCCAGCAGCGCTCAACAGGGGAGGTTGGCAGATACGCAGTATTTT. The full variable domain, in which reference TRBV9 and TRBJ2-3 provide the parts outside the CDR3, is DSGVTQTPKHLITATGQRVTLRCSPRSGDLSVYWYQQSLDQGLQFLIQYYNGEERAKGNILERFSAQQFPDLHSELNLSSLELGDSALYFCASSAQQGRLADTQYFGPGTRLTVL.

The chain has TRBV5-6 and TRBJ2-5, with D uncertain. With 0 bases removed from V and 5 bases from J, the gap between germline ends came to 8 bases. The CDR3 has 13 amino acids. Germline V gene lookup returns CDR1 SGHDT and CDR2 YYEEEE. The CDR3 DNA reads TGTGCCAGCAGCTTGGCATTACGGGAGACCCAGTACTTC. This encodes CASSLALRETQYF.

Concerning this clone itself: Other DNA sequences in this specimen translate into the identical CDR3. The chain employs TRBV10-3 and TRBJ2-2; possibly TRBD2 for D (5 bases). The CDR3 has 15 amino acids. Germline CDR1 is ENHRY and CDR2 is SYGVKD. V was cut by 0 bases and J by 1 base, with 6 bases left in between. This CDR3 is CAISESGGNTGELFF. The CDR3 DNA sequence: TGTGCCATCAGTGAGTCTGGAGGGAACACCGGGGAGCTGTTTTTT.

The V and J genes are TRBV27 and TRBJ1-1, with D hard to call. V lost 0 bases and J 8 bases, leaving 10 bases between the germline ends. CDR1 is MNHEY and CDR2 is SMNVEV in the germline V gene (reference sequence). The CDR3 has 13 amino acids. The CDR3 DNA reads as TGTGCCAGCAGTTTATCGGGCCAAGGCGAAGCTTTCTTT. Translated: CASSLSGQGEAFF.

This clone was recorded only once. The chain joins TRBV19 to TRBJ2-2, with 14 positions matching TRBD2. Germline values: CDR1 LNHDA, CDR2 SQIVND (reference sequence). The CDR3 loop spans 20 amino acids. V shed 5 bases and J 8 bases; nucleotides not matched to a gene: 19. CDR3 residues: CASSYRALRGLAGEPGELFF. The CDR3 nucleotides read TGTGCCAGTAGTTACCGGGCCCTCCGGGGACTAGCGGGAGAACCGGGGGAGCTGTTTTTT.

The CDR3 loop reads CAWSTQRIGQPQHF. The CDR3 nucleotides read TGTGCCTGGAGTACCCAAAGAATCGGGCAGCCCCAGCATTTT. The genes are TRBV30 and TRBJ1-5; D call uncertain. Between the trimmed V and J ends, which lost 2 bases and 7 bases, there was a span of 15 bases. The CDR3 spans 14 residues. The V gene's germline CDR1 is GTSNPN and CDR2 SVGIG (reference sequence).

V usage is TRBV4-3 and J usage is TRBJ2-2, with TRBD2 matching over 15 bases. Germline V gene lookup returns CDR1 LGHNA and CDR2 YSLEER. This CDR3 spans 16 amino acids. With 4 bases clipped from V and 6 bases from J, the junction kept 3 bases outside the gene matches. CDR3: CASSRTSGRAAGELFF. The CDR3 DNA reads TGCGCCAGCAGCCGGACTAGCGGGAGGGCCGCCGGGGAGCTGTTTTTT.

The chain joins TRBV7-2 to TRBJ1-1; a weak D match, TRBD1 (5 bases). The V gene lost 5 bases and the J gene lost 5 bases, with 18 bases spanning the gap. This CDR3 comprises 15 residues. CDR1 and CDR2 (germline): SGHTA, FQGNSA. The DNA for the CDR3 is TGTGCCAGCAGCCTCCAAGGCGGGGGGGGAACTGAAGCTTTCTTT. Protein sequence: CASSLQGGGGTEAFF.

This rearrangement joins TRBV11-3 to TRBJ2-1; 8 bases fit TRBD2. Per the germline V gene, CDR1 is SGHNT and CDR2 is YENEEA. The CDR3 spans 16 residues. With 2 bases clipped from V and 4 bases from J, the junction kept 7 bases outside the gene matches. CDR3 sequence: CASSLISGRGYNEQFF. The CDR3 DNA reads as TGTGCCAGCAGCTTAATCAGCGGGAGAGGTTACAATGAGCAGTTCTTC.